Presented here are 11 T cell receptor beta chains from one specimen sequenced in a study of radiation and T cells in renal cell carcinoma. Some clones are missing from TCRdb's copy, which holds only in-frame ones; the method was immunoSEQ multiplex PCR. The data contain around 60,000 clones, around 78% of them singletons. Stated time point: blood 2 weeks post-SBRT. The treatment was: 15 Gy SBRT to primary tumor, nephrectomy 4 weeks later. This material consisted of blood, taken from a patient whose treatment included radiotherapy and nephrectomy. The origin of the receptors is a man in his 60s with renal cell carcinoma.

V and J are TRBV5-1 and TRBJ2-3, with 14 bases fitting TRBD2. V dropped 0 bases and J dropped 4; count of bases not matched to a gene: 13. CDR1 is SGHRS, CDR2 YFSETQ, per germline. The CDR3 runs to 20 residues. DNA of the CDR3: TGCGCCAGCAGCTTGGACGAGACTAGCGGGAGGGCCGAGGGACCAGATACGCAGTATTTT. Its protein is CASSLDETSGRAEGPDTQYF.

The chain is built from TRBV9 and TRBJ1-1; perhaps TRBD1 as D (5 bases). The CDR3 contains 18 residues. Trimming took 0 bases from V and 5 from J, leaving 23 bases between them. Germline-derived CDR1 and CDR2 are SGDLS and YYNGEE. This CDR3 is CASSVGRGIGRSGTEAFF. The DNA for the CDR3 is TGTGCCAGCAGCGTAGGTCGGGGGATTGGGCGATCTGGTACTGAAGCTTTCTTT.

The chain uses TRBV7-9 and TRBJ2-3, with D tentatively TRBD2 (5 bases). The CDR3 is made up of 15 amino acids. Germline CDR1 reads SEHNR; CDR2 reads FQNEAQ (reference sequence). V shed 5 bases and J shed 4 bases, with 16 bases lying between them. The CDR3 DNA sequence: TGTGCCAGCAGCCCCCTCCTAGCCAACTCAGATACGCAGTATTTT. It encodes CASSPLLANSDTQYF.

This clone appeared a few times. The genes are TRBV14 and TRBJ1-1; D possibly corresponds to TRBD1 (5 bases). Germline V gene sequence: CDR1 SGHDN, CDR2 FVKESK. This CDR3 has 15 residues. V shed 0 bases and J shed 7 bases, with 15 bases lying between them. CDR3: CASSQEFAAGIEAFF. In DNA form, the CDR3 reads TGTGCCAGCAGCCAAGAGTTCGCGGCAGGGATTGAAGCTTTCTTT.

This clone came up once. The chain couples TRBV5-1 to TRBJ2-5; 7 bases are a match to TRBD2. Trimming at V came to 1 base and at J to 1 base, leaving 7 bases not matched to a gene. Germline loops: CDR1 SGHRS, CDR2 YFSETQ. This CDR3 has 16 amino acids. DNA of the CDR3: TGCGCCAGCAGCTTGATGTTCCCGGGGGGCCAAGAGACCCAGTACTTC. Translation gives CASSLMFPGGQETQYF.

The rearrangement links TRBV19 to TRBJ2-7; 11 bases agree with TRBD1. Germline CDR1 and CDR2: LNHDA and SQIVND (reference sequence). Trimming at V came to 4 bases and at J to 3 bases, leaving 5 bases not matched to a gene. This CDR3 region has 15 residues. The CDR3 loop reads CASSTPGQGDYEQYF. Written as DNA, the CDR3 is TGTGCCAGTAGTACACCGGGACAGGGGGACTACGAGCAGTACTTC.

Here the CDR3 reads CASRPDLSGNTIYF. The CDR3 DNA sequence: TGTGCCAGCAGACCGGACCTCTCTGGAAACACCATATATTTT. This sequence joins TRBV2 and TRBJ1-3; no reliable D call. Trimming took 6 bases from V and 0 from J, leaving 9 bases between them. CDR1 and CDR2 (germline): SNHLY, FYNNEI. This CDR3 spans 14 amino acids.

CDR3 nucleotides: TGTGCCAGCAGTCGTACAGGGGGCGCGGCTGGCTACACCTTC. Protein: CASSRTGGAAGYTF. The chain recombines TRBV6-5 with TRBJ1-2; 9 nucleotides line up with TRBD1. Germline loops: CDR1 MNHEY, CDR2 SVGAGI. V dropped 5 bases and J dropped 7; count of bases not matched to a gene: 8. The CDR3 extends over 14 amino acids.

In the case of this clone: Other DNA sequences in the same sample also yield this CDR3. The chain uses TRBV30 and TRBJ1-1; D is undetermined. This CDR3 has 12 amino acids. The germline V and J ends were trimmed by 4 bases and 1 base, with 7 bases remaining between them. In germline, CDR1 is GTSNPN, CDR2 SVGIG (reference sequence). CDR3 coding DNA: TGTGCCTGGATGAGGCAGAACACTGAAGCTTTCTTT. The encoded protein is CAWMRQNTEAFF.

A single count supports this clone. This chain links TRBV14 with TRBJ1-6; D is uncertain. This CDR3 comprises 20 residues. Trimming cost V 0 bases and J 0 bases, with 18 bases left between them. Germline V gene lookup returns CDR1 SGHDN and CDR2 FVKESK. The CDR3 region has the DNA TGTGCCAGCAGCCAAGATCCTGGGGTCCCAATGAGCTCCTATAATTCACCCCTCCACTTT. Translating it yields CASSQDPGVPMSSYNSPLHF. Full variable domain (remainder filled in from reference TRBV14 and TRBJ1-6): EAGVTQFPSHSVIEKGQTVTLRCDPISGHDNLYWYRRVMGKEIKFLLHFVKESKQDESGMPNNRFLAERTGGTYSTLKVQPAELEDSGVYFCASSQDPGVPMSSYNSPLHFGNGTRLTVT.

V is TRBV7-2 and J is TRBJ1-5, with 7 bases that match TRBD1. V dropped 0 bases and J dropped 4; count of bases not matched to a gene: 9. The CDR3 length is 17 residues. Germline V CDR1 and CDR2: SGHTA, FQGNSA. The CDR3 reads CASSLALGQIKNQPQHF. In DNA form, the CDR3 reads TGTGCCAGCAGCTTAGCGCTGGGACAGATTAAAAATCAGCCCCAGCATTTT.